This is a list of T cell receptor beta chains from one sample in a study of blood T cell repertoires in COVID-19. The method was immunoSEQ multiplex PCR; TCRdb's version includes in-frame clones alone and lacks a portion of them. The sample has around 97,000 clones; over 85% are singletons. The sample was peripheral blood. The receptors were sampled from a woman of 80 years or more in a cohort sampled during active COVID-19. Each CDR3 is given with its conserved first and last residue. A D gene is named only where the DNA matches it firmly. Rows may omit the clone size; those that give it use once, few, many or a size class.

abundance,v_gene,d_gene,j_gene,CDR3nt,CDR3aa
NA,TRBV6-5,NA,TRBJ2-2,TGTGCCAGCAGTTACTCGTTAGCGGTCAACACCGGGGAGCTGTTTTTT,CASSYSLAVNTGELFF
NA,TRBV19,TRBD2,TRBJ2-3,TGTGCCAGTAGCCACACGGGAGGGTCAGATACGCAGTATTTT,CASSHTGGSDTQYF
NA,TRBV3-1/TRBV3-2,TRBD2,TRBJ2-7,TGTGCCAGCAGCCCCCCTCTAGCGGACCCCTACGAGCAGTACTTC,CASSPPLADPYEQYF
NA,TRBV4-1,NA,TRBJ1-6,TGCGCCAGCAGCCAAGTCTTGGCCAATTCACCCCTCCACTTT,CASSQVLANSPLHF
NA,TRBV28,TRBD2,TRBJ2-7,TGTGCCATCCTCAGATCCATTGGGGGGGTCGAGCAGTACTTC,CAILRSIGGVEQYF
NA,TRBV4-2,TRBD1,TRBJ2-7,TGTGCCAGCAGCCGGGACAGCCCCTACGAGCAGTACTTC,CASSRDSPYEQYF
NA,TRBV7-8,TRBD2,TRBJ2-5,TGTGCCAGCAGCCCAACTAGCGGGGTCCGGGAGACCCAGTACTTC,CASSPTSGVRETQYF
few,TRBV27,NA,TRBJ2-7,TGTGCCAGCAGTTTGGCCGGGACAAACGAGCAGTACTTC,CASSLAGTNEQYF
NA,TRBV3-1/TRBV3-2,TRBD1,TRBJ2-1,TGTGCCAGCAGCCAAGTGCTTCGGACAGGGCTCCGCAATGAGCAGTTCTTC,CASSQVLRTGLRNEQFF
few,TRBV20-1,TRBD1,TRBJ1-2,TGCAGTGCGAGGGATACAGGGGACTACACCTTC,CSARDTGDYTF
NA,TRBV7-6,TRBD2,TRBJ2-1,TGTGCCAGCAGCTTGGCGCGGGGGGATGAGCAGTTCTTC,CASSLARGDEQFF
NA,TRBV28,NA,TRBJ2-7,TGTGCCAGCAGTTCAAGGGGTGCCCCATCCTACGAGCAGTACTTC,CASSSRGAPSYEQYF
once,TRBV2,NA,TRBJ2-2,TGTGCCAGCAGTGAAGCGAGCACCGGGGAGCTGTTTTTT,CASSEASTGELFF
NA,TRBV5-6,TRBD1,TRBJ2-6,TGTGCCAGCATTCGTCAGGGGGCTGGTGGGGCCAACGTCCTGACTTTC,CASIRQGAGGANVLTF
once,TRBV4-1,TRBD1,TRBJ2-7,TGCGCCAGCAGCCAAGCGGGGACAGAGATTTACGAGCAGTACTTC,CASSQAGTEIYEQYF
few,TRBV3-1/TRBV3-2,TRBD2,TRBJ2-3,TGTGCCACTGGACTAGCGGCCACAGATACGCAGTATTTT,CATGLAATDTQYF
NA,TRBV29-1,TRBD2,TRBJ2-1,TGCAGCGTTGCCCCTAGCGGGAGGGGCAATGAGCAGTTCTTC,CSVAPSGRGNEQFF
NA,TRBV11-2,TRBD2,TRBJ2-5,TGTGCCAGCAGCTTAACGCGGGGGTTCCAAGAGACCCAGTACTTC,CASSLTRGFQETQYF
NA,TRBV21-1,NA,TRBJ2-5,TGTGCCAGCATGTCTGCAGAAGAGTACTTC,CASMSAEEYF
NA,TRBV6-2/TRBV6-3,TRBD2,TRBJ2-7,TGTGCCAGCAGTTACCCGTACGGACTAGCGGGAACCTACGAGCAGTACTTC,CASSYPYGLAGTYEQYF
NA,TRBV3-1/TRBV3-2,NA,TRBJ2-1,TGTGCCAGCAGAGGGGGGGGGTACAATGAGCAGTTCTTC,CASRGGGYNEQFF
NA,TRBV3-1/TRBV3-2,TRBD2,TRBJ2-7,TGTGCCAGCAGCCAAGGACTAGCGGGAGGGCGTTACGAGCAGTACTTC,CASSQGLAGGRYEQYF
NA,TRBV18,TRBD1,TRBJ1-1,TGTGCCAGCTCTCGGGGACAGGACACTGAAGCTTTCTTT,CASSRGQDTEAFF
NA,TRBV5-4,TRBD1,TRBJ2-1,TGTGCCAGCAGCCCGACAGGGGTCTCCTACAATGAGCAGTTCTTC,CASSPTGVSYNEQFF
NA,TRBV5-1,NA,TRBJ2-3,TGCGCCAGTACCTCTAGCGTCTTAGGTACAGATACGCAGTATTTT,CASTSSVLGTDTQYF
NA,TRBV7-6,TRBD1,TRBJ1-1,TGTGCCAGCGCCCTCCTGACAGGGGACGGTGAAGCTTTCTTT,CASALLTGDGEAFF
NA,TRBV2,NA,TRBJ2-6,TGTGCCAGCAGTCTACGCGGTAGCTCTGGGGCCAACGTCCTGACTTTC,CASSLRGSSGANVLTF
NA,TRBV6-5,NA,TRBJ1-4,TGTGCCATTACGCCGGGCAGGGTTAATGAAAAACTGTTTTTT,CAITPGRVNEKLFF
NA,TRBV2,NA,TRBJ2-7,TGTGCCAGCGGGGGGGCGTCCTACGAGCAGTACTTC,CASGGASYEQYF
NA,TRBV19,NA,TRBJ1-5,TGTGCCAGTAAAGGGGGCAATCAGCCCCAGCATTTT,CASKGGNQPQHF
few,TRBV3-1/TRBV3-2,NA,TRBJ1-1,TGTGCCAGCAGCCAAGGGACGGGAATGAACACTGAAGCTTTCTTT,CASSQGTGMNTEAFF
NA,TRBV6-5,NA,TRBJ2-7,TGTGCCAGTGGGGCAGTGACCTACGAGCAGTACTTC,CASGAVTYEQYF
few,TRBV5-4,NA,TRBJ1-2,TGTGCCAGCAGCTTGCAGGAGCTCGGGGGTGGCTACACCTTC,CASSLQELGGGYTF
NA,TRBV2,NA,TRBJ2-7,TGTGCCAGCCATACGGACTCGACCTACGAGCAGTACTTC,CASHTDSTYEQYF
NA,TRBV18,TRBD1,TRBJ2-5,TGTGCCAGCTCACCTGGGACAGGGGGGTTGTGGACCCAGTACTTC,CASSPGTGGLWTQYF
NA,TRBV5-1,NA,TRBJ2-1,TGCGCCAGCAGCTTGGCGGGGAGTGGGAATGAGCAGTTCTTC,CASSLAGSGNEQFF
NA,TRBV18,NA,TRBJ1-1,TGTGCCAGCTCAAATGAGGGGCGGGGGGGCACTGAAGCTTTCTTT,CASSNEGRGGTEAFF
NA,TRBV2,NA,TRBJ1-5,TGTGCCAGCAAGGGGATGGGGGCCAATCAGCCCCAGCATTTT,CASKGMGANQPQHF
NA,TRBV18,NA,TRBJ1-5,TGTGCCAGCTCACCATCGTCCGCGGGGGATAGCAATCAGCCCCAGCATTTT,CASSPSSAGDSNQPQHF
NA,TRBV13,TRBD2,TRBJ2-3,TGTGCCAGCAGCTACCGGACTAGCGGGGGGGCTAGAGATACGCAGTATTTT,CASSYRTSGGARDTQYF
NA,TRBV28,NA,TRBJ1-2,TGTGCCAGCAGTGCACAGGGAGAAACCTACTATGGCTACACCTTC,CASSAQGETYYGYTF
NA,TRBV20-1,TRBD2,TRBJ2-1,TGCAGTGCTAGTCAGACTAGCGGGGGGCCGGAGCAGTTCTTC,CSASQTSGGPEQFF
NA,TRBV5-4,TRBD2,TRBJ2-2,TGTGCCAGCAGCTTAAATCCAGCGGGAGCGGCCGGGGAGCTGTTTTTT,CASSLNPAGAAGELFF
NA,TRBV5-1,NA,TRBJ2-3,TGCGCCAGCAGCTTGGGGGAGGGCACAGATACGCAGTATTTT,CASSLGEGTDTQYF
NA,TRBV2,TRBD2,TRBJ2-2,TGTGCCAGCAGTGCCCGGACTAGCGGGGACGGGGAGCTGTTTTTT,CASSARTSGDGELFF
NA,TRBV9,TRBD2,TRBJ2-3,TGTGCCAGCAGCGTAGATCCTAGCGGGGCCCAATCTGATACGCAGTATTTT,CASSVDPSGAQSDTQYF
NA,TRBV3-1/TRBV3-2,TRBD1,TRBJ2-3,TGTGCCAGCAGCCAAACAGGGGCCGGCGGCACAGATACGCAGTATTTT,CASSQTGAGGTDTQYF
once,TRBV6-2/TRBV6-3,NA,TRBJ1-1,TGTGCCAGCAGCCCTCGGACACTGTTCGTTACGGACACTGAAGCTTTCTTT,CASSPRTLFVTDTEAFF
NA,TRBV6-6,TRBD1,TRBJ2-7,TGTGCCAGCAGTTATCACGGGACAGCATACTACTTC,CASSYHGTAYYF
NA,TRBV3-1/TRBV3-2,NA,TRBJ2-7,TGTGCCAGCAGCTTCAGATCTCATTACGAGCAGTACTTC,CASSFRSHYEQYF
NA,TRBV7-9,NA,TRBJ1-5,TGTGCCAGCACCCACTTGGGCGGAGGTCAGCCCCAGCATTTT,CASTHLGGGQPQHF
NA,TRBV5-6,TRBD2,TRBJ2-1,TGTGCCAGCAGCTTGGGCGGGACTAGGAGTCTGGGGAAGCAGTTCTTC,CASSLGGTRSLGKQFF
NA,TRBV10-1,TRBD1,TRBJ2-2,TGCGCCAGCAGTAGGGACAGCGACACCGGGGAGCTGTTTTTT,CASSRDSDTGELFF
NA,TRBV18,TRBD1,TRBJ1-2,TGTGCCAGCTTGGGACAGGGAGATAATGGCTACACCTTC,CASLGQGDNGYTF
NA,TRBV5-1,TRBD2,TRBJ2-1,TGCGCCAGCAGCCCCCTATGGGTAGCGGGTCCTTACAATGAGCAGTTCTTC,CASSPLWVAGPYNEQFF
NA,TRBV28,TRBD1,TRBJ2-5,TGTGCCAGCAGTTTCAACAGGGGGGATTTTATTAGCCAAGAGACCCAGTACTTC,CASSFNRGDFISQETQYF
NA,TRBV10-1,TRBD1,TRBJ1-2,TGCGCCAGCAGTAGGACAGGGGAAGGCTACACCTTC,CASSRTGEGYTF
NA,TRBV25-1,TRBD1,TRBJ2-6,TGTGCCATCCCGCGGGGACAGGGGATTACCGGGGCCAACGTCCTGACTTTC,CAIPRGQGITGANVLTF
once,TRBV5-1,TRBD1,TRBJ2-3,TGCGCCAGCAGTCTGGACGGCACAGGGGGAGATACGCAGTATTTT,CASSLDGTGGDTQYF
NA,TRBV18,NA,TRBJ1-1,TGTGCCAGCTCAGTCGAGGGCATAAAGAACACTGAAGCTTTCTTT,CASSVEGIKNTEAFF